This TCR beta chain was documented in a study of Ad26.COV2.S vaccination and SARS-CoV-2 variants. Study as a whole: Recipients of Ad26.COV2.S got it intramuscularly, once or twice 56 days apart. General observations from the study: Post-vaccination breadth of spike-specific CD8+ and CD4+ T cell responses was reportedly substantial.

From germline, CDR1 is WSHSY and CDR2 SAAADI. V was clipped by 0 bases and J by 4 bases, with 13 bases between them. The CDR3 contains 16 residues. The data were produced by immunoSEQ multiplex PCR, yet TCRdb's version contains in-frame clones alone and is incomplete. The table lists around 300,000 clones, approximately 90% of them singletons. Remarks on this clone: Its target is not known.

Treatment: some 20 received Ad26.COV2.S at low or high dose, single or two shots; about five received placebo; per-sample allocation not given. Material that was analyzed had been drawn on day 63 after the first vaccine or placebo injection. The individual, an adult aged 18-55 years, was a donor in Boston. Sequenced material: peripheral blood, taken in a trial of Ad26.COV2.S vaccine versus placebo. The chain combines TRBV10-2 with TRBJ2-1, with D possibly being TRBD1 or TRBD2 (5 bases each). This TCR was sampled from a person between 18 and 65 years old who received the Ad26.COV2.S COVID-19 vaccine or a placebo. This CDR3 is CASSESIGTRYNEQFF. The CDR3 region has the DNA TGCGCCAGCAGTGAGTCGATCGGGACGCGATACAATGAGCAGTTCTTC.